The present TCR beta chain was sequenced within a study of response to subunit inactivated influenza vaccine. Germline CDR1 DFQATT, CDR2 SNEGSKA (reference sequence). Trimming removed 8 bases from V and 4 bases from J, with 30 bases in between. The CDR3 is 17 amino acids. This clonotype was counted many times. Using its own MiXCR run on the RT-PCR reads, TCRdb lists one record per CDR3 protein. The sample records about 500,000 distinct CDR3 sequences, approximately 7.3% being singletons. The specimen comprised PBMCs from blood, sampled around 25 months after vaccination. The sequence came from a man aged 50 to 75 who received an inactivated influenza vaccine. This sequence joins TRBV20-1 and TRBJ2-7, with D possibly TRBD1 on 5 matching bases. The CDR3 protein is CSPTYPSGRRHPYEQYF. The CDR3 DNA is TGCAGTCCGACTTACCCATCAGGGCGACGTCATCCGTACGAGCAGTACTTC.